The 31 T cell receptor beta chains presented below share a single source sample, sequenced in a study of T cell responses to AZD1222 COVID-19 vaccine. Some clones are missing from TCRdb's copy, which holds only in-frame ones; the method was immunoSEQ multiplex PCR. The table shows some 120,000 clones, with about 89% occurring only once. The sequences come from peripheral blood, collected on day 0 of AZD1222 vaccination. All receptors come from an adult in good health.

The chain combines TRBV11-3 with TRBJ2-7, with 12 bases lining up with TRBD2. J was trimmed by 0 bases and V by 5 bases; bases with no gene match: 5. CDR1 and CDR2 from the germline V gene are SGHNT and YENEEA. The CDR3 contains 16 residues. The CDR3: CASSARTSGASYEQYF. The CDR3 DNA follows: TGTGCCAGCAGCGCCCGGACTAGCGGGGCCTCCTACGAGCAGTACTTC.

The rearrangement joins TRBV10-3 to TRBJ1-2; 7 bases agree with TRBD1. Trimming took 10 bases from V and 3 from J; bases not matched to a gene: 8. The germline CDR1 and CDR2 sequences are ENHRY and SYGVKD. This CDR3 spans 13 amino acids. As DNA, the CDR3 is TGTGCCAGATCTCAGGGGGGCGACTATGGCTACACCTTC. Its translation is CARSQGGDYGYTF.

V gene TRBV14 combines with J gene TRBJ1-6, with a tentative D call TRBD1 (5 bases). This CDR3 spans 14 amino acids. Between the trimmed V and J ends, which lost 1 base and 10 bases, there was a span of 11 bases. Germline CDR1 is SGHDN and CDR2 is FVKESK. CDR3: CASSQVTRDSPLHF. As DNA, the CDR3 is TGTGCCAGCAGCCAAGTGACGAGGGACTCACCCCTCCACTTT.

This clone was recorded once. The chain joins TRBV21-1 to TRBJ2-7; TRBD2 reflects the table's D call only, with no check against the DNA. TRBV21-1 is a recognized pseudogene. The CDR3 totals 14 residues. The CDR3 is CASSKPPPCVEQYF. The CDR3 region has the DNA TGTGCCAGCAGCAAACCTCCCCCCTGCGTCGAGCAGTACTTC.

The chain is built from TRBV6-2 or TRBV6-3 and TRBJ2-2, with 11 nucleotides matching TRBD2. V was pared by 6 bases and J by 1 base, with 7 bases of the junction left unmatched. The CDR3 totals 17 residues. The germline gives CDR1 MNHEY, CDR2 SVGEGT. The CDR3 spells CASSTALAGGNTGELFF. CDR3 sequence (DNA): TGTGCCAGCAGCACGGCGCTAGCGGGAGGGAACACCGGGGAGCTGTTTTTT.

The chain carries TRBV27 and TRBJ2-7, with 9 bases lining up with TRBD1. Germline V CDR1 and CDR2: MNHEY, SMNVEV (reference sequence). The CDR3 loop spans 15 amino acids. V dropped 6 bases and J dropped 2; count of bases not matched to a gene: 8. This chain's CDR3 is CASSLGQGNTYEQYF. CDR3 coding DNA: TGTGCCAGCAGCTTAGGACAGGGGAACACCTACGAGCAGTACTTC.

The rearrangement links TRBV5-4 to TRBJ2-7; 14 positions agree with TRBD2. The J segment lost 6 bases and the V segment lost 0 bases, leaving 11 bases of the junction unmatched. There are 18 residues in the CDR3. The germline CDR1 and CDR2 sequences are SGHNT and YYREEE (reference sequence). CDR3 nucleotides: TGTGCCAGCAGCTTGGGAGGGGCCCTGGGACTAGCGGGAGTCGAGCAGTACTTC. Encoded protein: CASSLGGALGLAGVEQYF.

A single count supports this clone. V gene TRBV7-3 combines with J gene TRBJ1-3; D uncertain. The V and J ends lost 5 bases and 3 bases respectively, with 8 bases between them. This CDR3 spans 13 amino acids. Germline values: CDR1 SGHTA, CDR2 FQGTGA. This CDR3 is CASSTGSGNTIYF. Written as DNA, the CDR3 is TGTGCCAGCAGCACGGGCAGTGGAAACACCATATATTTT.

DNA of the CDR3: TGTGCCAGCAGTTTACCTGGACAGCCAAATGAAAAACTGTTTTTT. Translated: CASSLPGQPNEKLFF. The chain is built from TRBV2 and TRBJ1-4; the D gene is possibly TRBD1 (6 bases). Per germline, CDR1 SNHLY and CDR2 FYNNEI. The length of the CDR3 is 15 residues. V shed 5 bases and J shed 5 bases, with 15 bases lying between them.

This clone was seen a single time. V and J are TRBV19 and TRBJ1-1, with D possibly being TRBD1 (5 bases). The V gene lost 5 bases and the J gene lost 3 bases, with 13 bases spanning the gap. Germline V gene sequence: CDR1 LNHDA, CDR2 SQIVND (reference sequence). The length of the CDR3 is 14 residues. CDR3 sequence (DNA): TGTGCCAGTAGTGCCCGGGGCGCGTACACTGAAGCTTTCTTT. It yields the protein CASSARGAYTEAFF.

This clone is a singleton in its sample. The genes are TRBV14 and TRBJ2-7, with 11 nucleotides matching TRBD1. Looked up from germline, CDR1 is SGHDN and CDR2 is FVKESK. With 0 bases clipped from V and 5 bases from J, the junction kept 6 bases outside the gene matches. The length of the CDR3 is 16 residues. As DNA, the CDR3 is TGTGCCAGCAGCCAAGATTCGGACAGGGGGCTCCACGAGCAGTACTTC. This encodes CASSQDSDRGLHEQYF.

The rearrangement uses TRBV28 and TRBJ2-1; D gene ambiguous. Trimming shortened V by 6 bases and J by 2 bases, and 11 bases separated the two germline ends. Germline CDR1 MDHEN, CDR2 SYDVKM. The CDR3 loop spans 14 amino acids. The chain's CDR3 is CASRLVGAYNEQFF. The CDR3 region has the DNA TGTGCCAGCAGACTGGTGGGTGCCTACAATGAGCAGTTCTTC.

The rearrangement links TRBV28 to TRBJ1-5; the D is unclear. Germline CDR1 and CDR2: MDHEN and SYDVKM. This CDR3 is 15 amino acids long. Trimming removed 7 bases from V and 0 bases from J, with 13 bases in between. CDR3 in amino acids: CASTPARDSNQPQHF. The CDR3 DNA sequence: TGTGCCAGCACCCCGGCGAGGGATAGCAATCAGCCCCAGCATTTT.

The chain is built from TRBV7-9 and TRBJ1-4, with D perhaps matching TRBD1 (6 bases). Germline CDR1 is SEHNR and CDR2 is FQNEAQ (reference sequence). The CDR3 runs 14 residues. With 10 bases removed from V and 1 base from J, the gap between germline ends came to 13 bases. The CDR3 nucleotides are TGTGCCACCCGGCCACAGGGAACTAATGAAAAACTGTTTTTT. It translates to CATRPQGTNEKLFF.

The rearrangement joins TRBV27 to TRBJ1-2; 8 bases match TRBD1. Germline V gene data show CDR1 as MNHEY and CDR2 as SMNVEV (reference sequence). This CDR3 has 16 residues. V lost 4 bases and J lost 4; bases outside the gene matches: 11. CDR3 protein: CASSSLGQGGAYGYTF. The CDR3 nucleotides read TGTGCCAGCAGTTCCCTCGGACAGGGTGGAGCCTATGGCTACACCTTC.

This clone was seen a single time. The rearrangement uses TRBV18 and TRBJ1-1; 8 bases are shared with TRBD1. From germline, CDR1 is KGHSH and CDR2 LQKENI. This CDR3 is 14 amino acids long. Trimming took 6 bases from V and 11 from J; bases not matched to a gene: 14. CDR3: CASSAGTGKKGAFF. The CDR3 DNA reads as TGTGCCAGCTCTGCCGGGACAGGAAAGAAAGGGGCTTTCTTT.

The V call is TRBV11-2, the J call TRBJ2-5, with D possibly matching TRBD2 (6 bases). This CDR3 has 14 amino acids. V lost 0 bases, J lost 5 bases, and 10 bases lay in between. Germline V gene lookup returns CDR1 SGHAT and CDR2 FQNNGV. The CDR3 DNA follows: TGTGCCAGCAGCTTAGAACTAGCTCGGGAGACCCAGTACTTC. Protein sequence: CASSLELARETQYF.

This clone has only one observation. The chain recombines TRBV7-2 with TRBJ2-3; D uncertain. Per the germline V gene, CDR1 is SGHTA and CDR2 is FQGNSA. V lost 4 bases and J 2 bases, leaving 4 bases between the germline ends. The CDR3 spans 12 residues. The CDR3 DNA is TGTGCCAGCAGCTCCTACACAGATACGCAGTATTTT. Its protein product is CASSSYTDTQYF.

This rearrangement joins TRBV27 to TRBJ2-2; 9 bases line up with TRBD1. Germline trimming cut 8 bases from V and 6 bases from J; bases unmatched to any gene: 4. CDR1 is MNHEY, CDR2 SMNVEV, per germline (reference sequence). This CDR3 has 13 amino acids. The chain's CDR3 is CASRDRASGELFF. The DNA of the CDR3 is TGTGCCAGCCGGGACAGGGCATCCGGGGAGCTGTTTTTT.

The chain has TRBV28 and TRBJ2-3; a possible D gene is TRBD2 (6 bases). Trimming took 4 bases from V and 2 from J, leaving 13 bases between them. The CDR3 has 15 amino acids. Germline values: CDR1 MDHEN, CDR2 SYDVKM. The CDR3 is CASSSSRTITDTQYF. DNA of the CDR3: TGTGCCAGCAGTTCCTCCAGGACTATCACAGATACGCAGTATTTT.

The chain recombines TRBV10-3 with TRBJ2-1; 8 bases map to TRBD2. V shed 6 bases and J 5 bases; nucleotides not matched to a gene: 6. CDR3 size: 14 residues. Germline loops: CDR1 ENHRY, CDR2 SYGVKD. For the CDR3, the DNA is TGTGCCATCAGGGAGACTAGCGTTGACAATGAGCAGTTCTTC. This sequence encodes CAIRETSVDNEQFF.

The V call is TRBV7-8, the J call TRBJ2-7; D uncertain. The CDR3 has 15 residues. Trimming took off 2 bases at V and 1 base at J, with 12 bases between the two ends. The germline gives CDR1 SGHVS, CDR2 FQNEAQ. DNA of the CDR3: TGTGCCAGCAGCTTAACTCACGGATTTTCCTACGAGCAGTACTTC. The encoded protein is CASSLTHGFSYEQYF.

CDR3 nucleotides: TGTGCCAGTAGTCATTATGACAGGGAAAATCAGCCCCAGCATTTT. Protein: CASSHYDRENQPQHF. V and J are TRBV19 and TRBJ1-5; TRBD1 matches at 7 bases. The J segment lost 4 bases and the V segment lost 5 bases, leaving 8 bases of the junction unmatched. Germline-derived CDR1 and CDR2 are LNHDA and SQIVND (reference sequence). CDR3 length equals 15 residues.

This clone was picked up one time. This rearrangement joins TRBV5-1 to TRBJ2-2; D call uncertain. Germline CDR1 is SGHRS and CDR2 is YFSETQ. Between the trimmed V and J ends, which lost 1 base and 4 bases, there was a span of 5 bases. The CDR3 is made up of 13 amino acids. CDR3 nucleotides: TGCGCCAGCAGCTTGCTCGGCACCGGGGAGCTGTTTTTT. Amino acids: CASSLLGTGELFF.

The J gene is TRBJ2-3, the V gene TRBV18; 11 bases agree with TRBD2. V gave up 0 bases and J gave up 6 bases; unmatched junction bases: 8. The CDR3 runs to 17 residues. CDR1 is KGHSH and CDR2 is LQKENI in the germline V gene. The CDR3 DNA reads as TGTGCCAGCTCACCACCCAGACTAGCGGGGTCTCTTGATACGCAGTATTTT. Protein: CASSPPRLAGSLDTQYF.

In its sample, this clone was seen once. This chain connects TRBV18 to TRBJ1-1, with D perhaps TRBD1 (5 bases). The CDR3 spans 15 residues. Per germline, CDR1 KGHSH and CDR2 LQKENI. Trimming shortened V by 5 bases and J by 5 bases, and 18 bases separated the two germline ends. This CDR3 reads CASSAGPTLGTEAFF. In DNA, the CDR3 is TGTGCCAGCTCAGCGGGACCTACTCTAGGGACTGAAGCTTTCTTT. Looking up the rest from reference TRBV18 and TRBJ1-1 gives the full variable domain: NAGVMQNPRHLVRRRGQEARLRCSPMKGHSHVYWYRQLPEEGLKFMVYLQKENIIDESGMPKERFSAEFPKEGPSILRIQQVVRGDSAAYFCASSAGPTLGTEAFFGQGTRLTVV.

V gene TRBV5-6 combines with J gene TRBJ1-2; possible D gene TRBD1, 5 bases. Between the trimmed V and J ends, which lost 4 bases and 2 bases, there was a span of 18 bases. Germline CDR1 is SGHDT and CDR2 is YYEEEE. The length of the CDR3 is 16 residues. The CDR3 is CASSLVAGVRNYGYTF. DNA of the CDR3: TGTGCCAGCAGCCTCGTGGCGGGGGTTCGGAACTATGGCTACACCTTC.

This sequence joins TRBV4-1 and TRBJ2-7; D may be TRBD1 or TRBD2 (6 bases each). The CDR3 is 16 amino acids. With 1 base removed from V and 1 base from J, the gap between germline ends came to 14 bases. Germline V gives CDR1 MGHRA, CDR2 YSYEKL. The CDR3 loop reads CASSQGSGATSYEQYF. DNA for the CDR3: TGCGCCAGCAGCCAAGGGTCGGGGGCCACGTCCTACGAGCAGTACTTC.

V gene TRBV7-3 combines with J gene TRBJ1-2; D unresolved. CDR1 and CDR2 (germline): SGHTA, FQGTGA. V was pared by 5 bases and J by 4 bases, with 11 bases between. The CDR3 is made up of 13 amino acids. CDR3 sequence reads: CASSAGLGYGYTF. The CDR3 nucleotides read TGTGCCAGCAGCGCCGGGCTGGGCTATGGCTACACCTTC. Full variable domain (rest looked up from reference TRBV7-3 and TRBJ1-2): GAGVSQTPSNKVTEKGKYVELRCDPISGHTALYWYRQSLGQGPEFLIYFQGTGAADDSGLPNDRFFAVRPEGSVSTLKIQRTERGDSAVYLCASSAGLGYGYTFGSGTRLTVV.

The chain employs TRBV19 and TRBJ2-2; 10 nucleotides line up with TRBD2. After removal of 5 bases from V and 5 bases from J, the junction contained 11 bases not matched to a gene. CDR1 LNHDA and CDR2 SQIVND come from the germline V gene (reference sequence). This CDR3 comprises 17 residues. CDR3: CASSPRTSGLKTGELFF. The CDR3 nucleotides read TGTGCCAGTAGTCCACGGACTAGCGGACTCAAGACCGGGGAGCTGTTTTTT. Looking up the rest from reference TRBV19 and TRBJ2-2 gives the full variable domain: DGGITQSPKYLFRKEGQNVTLSCEQNLNHDAMYWYRQDPGQGLRLIYYSQIVNDFQKGDIAEGYSVSREKKESFPLTVTSAQKNPTAFYLCASSPRTSGLKTGELFFGEGSRLTVL.

This clone was counted once. This chain connects TRBV12-3 or TRBV12-4 to TRBJ1-2; D unresolved. The CDR3 is 12 amino acids. The V end was cut by 5 bases, the J end by 5 bases, with 9 bases between. Written as DNA, the CDR3 is TGTGCCAGCAGTCCCAGCGGGTATGGCTACACCTTC. Protein product: CASSPSGYGYTF.